This T cell receptor (beta chain) originates from a study of blood T cell repertoires in COVID-19 (dated by TCRdb to 2020 to 2021). About the investigation overall: The collaborator samples originated in the United States, Italy and Spain and spanned the acute and convalescent phases of COVID-19. The prospective study material was composed of cDNA or gDNA derived from T cells, B-cell-depleted T cells, or PBMCs. Deeply sampled blood TCRbeta repertoires from subjects exposed to, actively infected with, or recovered from COVID-19 were included in the dataset. The repertoires were released in a freely available public database meant as a resource for research on the immune response to SARS-CoV-2. Samples came from the ongoing ImmuneRACE study (first 160 participants) plus 1,254 subjects from 6 global collaborators. Nearly every sample came with metadata listing a de-identified subject ID, COVID-19 status, age in years and sex. HLA class I and class II types, where available, came from metadata supplied by the sample provider rather than from assay-based typing. Broad study findings and their caveats: The quantity of clinical and demographic metadata differed by source and by participant and was supplied without curation.

From V the trimming removes 2 bases and from J it removes 5 bases, while the gene matches leave 6 bases of the junction unaccounted for. There are 15 amino acids in the CDR3, from cysteine to phenylalanine inclusive. Only CDR3 DNA is held: 45 bases, read in frame from base 1. The germline V gene sets CDR1 to SGHRS and CDR2 to YFSETQ. This clone was recorded only once. It has no known antigen specificity. No base quality information exists; no much larger clone differs at one position. The immunoSEQ Assay, a bias-controlled multiplex PCR, was used to amplify TCRbeta CDR3 regions from genomic DNA. On the study's bioinformatics: Nucleated cell counts per sample were estimated from amplification of reference gene primers within the assay. To quantify the absolute abundance of each unique TCRbeta CDR3 rearrangement, sequence reads were collapsed and filtered. For each sample, productive Simpson clonality was calculated by taking the square root of Simpson's diversity index across productive rearrangements. TCRdb retrieved this table from immuneACCESS and kept in-frame rearrangements only. Not all clones are present; in checked studies, unresolved V genes account for under half, and no reason is known for the remainder. Clone size and the V and J calls come from that table; the DNA yielded D and trimming. The sample table holds under 85,000 clones, of which around 84% were seen once. The ten largest clones take up roughly 4% of the sample.

Collaborating institutions collected whole blood in K2EDTA tubes following their own protocols. For TCRbeta analysis, collaborator samples were shipped as frozen whole blood, as isolated PBMCs, or as DNA extracted from either sample type. Sequenced: peripheral blood. The sequence was obtained from a man in his fifties with acute or convalescent COVID-19. In this chain, TRBV5-1 is recombined with TRBJ2-1, with 8 bases in between that match TRBD2. The CDR3 sequence is CASSLRRGGNNEQFF. Here is the DNA: TGCGCCAGCAGCTTACGTCGCGGGGGGAACAATGAGCAGTTCTTC.